This entry features one TCR beta chain sequence. What it binds is not known. The data were taken from a study of cytomegalovirus exposure and HLA in healthy donors. The CDR3 has 14 amino acids. Germline assignment: CDR1 MNHEY and CDR2 SVGAGI. With 5 bases clipped from V and 2 bases from J, the junction kept 6 bases outside the gene matches. Only in-frame clones appear in the TCRdb table, and some are missing; sequencing was by immunoSEQ multiplex PCR. The table lists some 170,000 clones, approximately 87% of them singletons. Study-level points and caveats: First-cohort TCR clusters tended to co-occur in the 95 to 150 validation repertoires, a later analysis found. Rarity held for most TCR sequences, but there were some public TCRs that occurred in many donors.

The TCR comes from a woman in her twenties or thirties in good health and CMV-seronegative. The chain is built from TRBV6-5 and TRBJ2-7; 7 positions match TRBD2. Sequencing input: PBMCs. The CDR3 is CASSMLAGAYEQYF. CDR3 DNA sequence: TGTGCCAGCAGTATGCTGGCGGGGGCCTACGAGCAGTACTTC.